This paragraph reports one T cell receptor beta chain. No antigen is known for it. Trimming removed 6 bases from V and 6 bases from J, with 30 bases in between. This CDR3 is 19 amino acids long. The germline V gene has CDR1 SGHAT and CDR2 FQNNGV. This specimen comes from a study of radiotherapy plus CTLA-4 blockade in lung cancer. The wider study: Of the patients, roughly 17% showed objective responses and approximately 34% attained disease control.

Generated by immunoSEQ multiplex PCR, the TCRdb table keeps only in-frame clones and is missing some. This sample has tens of thousands of clones; around 73% occur once, and the top ten carry 7% to 8%. Patients had chemo-refractory metastatic non-small-cell lung cancer and received focal radiation plus CTLA-4 blockade that used ipilimumab. Regarding the study as a whole: Alongside interferon-beta, early blood T cell clone dynamics were reportedly the best predictor of response. There was expansion of tumor-derived TCR clones in blood after radiotherapy plus ipilimumab.

This TCR was recovered from a human donor with non-small cell lung cancer who had a complete response to radiotherapy plus ipilimumab. The chain carries TRBV11-2 and TRBJ2-1, with D perhaps matching TRBD2 (7 bases). Sequencing was performed on peripheral blood, taken from a patient treated with radiotherapy plus ipilimumab. The CDR3 loop is CASRQNRMGRERGSNEQFF. CDR3 nucleotides: TGTGCCAGCAGACAAAACCGAATGGGGCGGGAGAGGGGGAGCAATGAGCAGTTCTTC.